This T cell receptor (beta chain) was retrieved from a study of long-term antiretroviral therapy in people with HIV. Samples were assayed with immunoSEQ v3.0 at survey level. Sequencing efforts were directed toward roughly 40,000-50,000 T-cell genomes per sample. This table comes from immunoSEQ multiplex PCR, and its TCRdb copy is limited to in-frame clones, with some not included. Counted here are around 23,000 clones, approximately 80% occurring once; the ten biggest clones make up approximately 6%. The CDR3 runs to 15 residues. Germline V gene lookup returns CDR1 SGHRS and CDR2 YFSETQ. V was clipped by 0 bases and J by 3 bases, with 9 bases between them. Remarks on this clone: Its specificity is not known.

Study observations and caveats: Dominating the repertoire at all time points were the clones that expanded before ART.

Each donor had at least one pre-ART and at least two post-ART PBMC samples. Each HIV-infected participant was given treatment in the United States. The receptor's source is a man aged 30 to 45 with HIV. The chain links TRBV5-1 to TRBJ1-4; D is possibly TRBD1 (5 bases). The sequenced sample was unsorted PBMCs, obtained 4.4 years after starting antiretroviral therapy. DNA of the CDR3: TGCGCCAGCAGCTTGGGGGACGGATCTAATGAAAAACTGTTTTTT. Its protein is CASSLGDGSNEKLFF.